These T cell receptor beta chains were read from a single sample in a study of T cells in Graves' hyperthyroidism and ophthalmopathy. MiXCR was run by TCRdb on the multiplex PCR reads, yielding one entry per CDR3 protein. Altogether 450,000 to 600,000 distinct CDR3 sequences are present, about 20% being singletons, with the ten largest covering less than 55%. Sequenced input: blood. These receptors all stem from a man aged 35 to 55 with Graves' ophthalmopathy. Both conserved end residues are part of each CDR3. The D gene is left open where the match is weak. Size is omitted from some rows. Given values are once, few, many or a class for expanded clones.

CASSPGVNTGELFF TGTGCCAGCAGCCCCGGGGTAAACACCGGGGAGCTGTTTTTT TRBV7-9 - TRBJ2-2 many
CASSLRERQGSYNEQFF TGTGCCAGCAGTTTAAGGGAACGACAGGGGAGCTACAATGAGCAGTTCTTC TRBV27 TRBD1 TRBJ2-1 -
CASSGPGGGGNEQFF TGTGCCAGCAGCGGTCCGGGAGGGGGGGGCAATGAGCAGTTCTTC TRBV9 TRBD2 TRBJ2-1 -
CAWRALGWQGSKGEQYF TGTGCCTGGAGGGCGTTGGGGTGGCAGGGGAGTAAGGGCGAGCAGTACTTC TRBV30 - TRBJ2-7 many
CASSVEGEVNTEAFF TGTGCCAGCAGCGTAGAGGGGGAAGTCAACACTGAAGCTTTCTTT TRBV9 - TRBJ1-1 many
CASSAPGQGNTGELFF TGTGCCAGCAGTGCCCCGGGACAGGGAAACACCGGGGAGCTGTTTTTT TRBV28 TRBD1 TRBJ2-2 many
CASSSLGQGKFDEQYF TGCGCCAGCAGCTCCCTCGGACAGGGCAAGTTCGACGAGCAGTACTTC TRBV5-1 TRBD1 TRBJ2-7 many
CASSLESPYYGYTF TGTGCCAGCAGCTTAGAATCTCCATACTATGGCTACACCTTC TRBV7-9 - TRBJ1-2 -
CASSPHTQYF TGTGCCAGCAGTCCCCACACGCAGTATTTT TRBV6-1 - TRBJ2-3 few
CASREDTGYNEQFF TGTGCCAGTAGGGAAGACACAGGGTACAATGAGCAGTTCTTC TRBV19 - TRBJ2-1 -
CASNTGTNEKLFF TGTGCCAGCAACACAGGTACTAATGAAAAACTGTTTTTT TRBV28 - TRBJ1-4 -
CASSLAWGEAFF TGTGCCAGCAGCTTGGCTTGGGGTGAAGCTTTCTTT TRBV5-5 - TRBJ1-1 many
CASSSDLTSTDTQYF TGTGCCAGCAGCTCGGACCTAACTAGCACAGATACGCAGTATTTT TRBV5-6 - TRBJ2-3 -
CASSSRTGVKSDTQYF TGTGCCAGCAGCTCCCGGACAGGGGTAAAGTCAGATACGCAGTATTTT TRBV7-6 TRBD1 TRBJ2-3 -
CAASPLGDTQYF TGTGCCGCCTCCCCGCTTGGAGATACGCAGTATTTT TRBV18 - TRBJ2-3 many
CASSGAGNTIYF TGTGCCAGCAGTGGAGCTGGAAACACCATATATTTT TRBV6-1 - TRBJ1-3 few
CASSLRRADTQYF TGTGCCAGCAGCCTTCGCCGGGCAGATACGCAGTATTTT TRBV7-3 - TRBJ2-3 many
CSARPRGLAGGRETQYF TGCAGTGCTCGACCGCGTGGACTAGCGGGGGGGCGGGAGACCCAGTACTTC TRBV20-1 TRBD2 TRBJ2-5 few
CASSEWGGTEAFF TGTGCCAGCAGTGAATGGGGTGGGACTGAAGCTTTCTTT TRBV6-1 - TRBJ1-1 many
CASSYSLLRLAGADEQFF TGTGCCAGCAGTTACTCGCTCTTAAGACTAGCGGGGGCCGATGAGCAGTTCTTC TRBV6-6 TRBD2 TRBJ2-1 -
CASSFELANYGYTF TGTGCCAGCAGTTTCGAGTTAGCTAACTATGGCTACACCTTC TRBV12-3/TRBV12-4 - TRBJ1-2 few
CASRSTSGRVYEQYF TGTGCCAGCAGGTCGACTAGCGGGAGGGTCTACGAGCAGTACTTC TRBV6-1 TRBD2 TRBJ2-7 few
CASSEFAAGSPLHF TGTGCCAGCAGTGAGTTCGCCGCGGGTTCACCCCTCCACTTT TRBV2 - TRBJ1-6 few
CASSERPRAGTDTQYF TGTGCCAGCAGTGAAAGACCGAGGGCAGGCACAGATACGCAGTATTTT TRBV6-1 - TRBJ2-3 -
CASSLGAGAGGPETQYF TGTGCCAGCAGTTTAGGCGCGGGAGCGGGGGGCCCAGAGACCCAGTACTTC TRBV12-3/TRBV12-4 TRBD2 TRBJ2-5 many
CASSLFVGQRDGYTF TGTGCCAGCAGCTTGTTTGTAGGGCAGAGAGATGGCTACACCTTC TRBV5-1 - TRBJ1-2 -
CASNLERSDEQYF TGTGCCAGCAATCTGGAGAGATCTGACGAGCAGTACTTC TRBV2 - TRBJ2-7 many
CAISVRSEQYF TGTGCCATCAGTGTTAGGTCCGAGCAGTACTTC TRBV10-3 - TRBJ2-7 -
CASSQAGLYEQYF TGTGCCAGCAGCCAAGCAGGACTATACGAGCAGTACTTC TRBV3-1 - TRBJ2-7 many
CASSVSYSPGELFF TGTGCCAGCAGCGTGTCCTACTCGCCCGGGGAGCTGTTTTTT TRBV7-9 - TRBJ2-2 many
CATGQGAKNQPQHF TGTGCCACAGGACAGGGGGCAAAAAATCAGCCCCAGCATTTT TRBV2 TRBD1 TRBJ1-5 -
CASRARGGADTQYF TGTGCCAGCAGGGCACGGGGGGGTGCAGATACGCAGTATTTT TRBV2 TRBD2 TRBJ2-3 many
CASSRRPSGTDTQYF TGTGCCAGCAGCCGGCGTCCTAGCGGGACAGATACGCAGTATTTT TRBV3-1 TRBD2 TRBJ2-3 -
CASSRTDNEQFF TGTGCCAGCAGCCGGACAGACAATGAGCAGTTCTTC TRBV11-3 - TRBJ2-1 many
CASSLDSGFYGYTF TGTGCCAGCAGCTTAGATTCCGGCTTCTATGGCTACACCTTC TRBV7-9 - TRBJ1-2 -
CASRPATDSEQYF TGCGCCAGCAGACCCGCGACCGATAGCGAGCAGTACTTC TRBV10-2 - TRBJ2-7 -
CASKVEGSEGGEQYF TGTGCCAGCAAGGTTGAGGGCTCAGAGGGAGGAGAGCAGTACTTC TRBV2 - TRBJ2-7 -
CASSLGTGYGYTF TGTGCCAGCAGTTTAGGGACAGGCTATGGCTACACCTTC TRBV27 TRBD1 TRBJ1-2 few
CASGPGLNTEAFF TGTGCTAGTGGCCCCGGCCTCAACACTGAAGCTTTCTTT TRBV12-5 - TRBJ1-1 -
CASSTGGPSYEQYF TGTGCCAGCAGCACCGGGGGTCCTTCCTACGAGCAGTACTTC TRBV12-3/TRBV12-4 - TRBJ2-7 many
CASSSDYPGNNEQFF TGTGCCAGCAGCTCGGACTACCCCGGGAACAATGAGCAGTTCTTC TRBV7-9 - TRBJ2-1 many
CASSQEGEGGTEAFF TGTGCCAGCAGCCAAGAGGGAGAGGGAGGGACTGAAGCTTTCTTT TRBV3-1 - TRBJ1-1 many
CASSLDPPQGGHGYTF TGCGCCAGCAGCTTGGACCCACCTCAGGGTGGGCATGGCTACACCTTC TRBV5-1 - TRBJ1-2 once
CASREGQSLLSPMNTEAFF TGTGCCAGCAGGGAGGGACAGAGCCTACTATCCCCCATGAACACTGAAGCTTTCTTT TRBV28 TRBD1 TRBJ1-1 many